This is a list of T cell receptor beta chains from one sample in a study of graft-versus-host responses after intestinal transplantation. TCRdb's table, derived via immunoSEQ multiplex PCR, lists solely in-frame clones and lacks some. The data hold 70,000 to 100,000 clones, with 85% to 90% observed a single time. These TCRs' antigens remain unknown. This specimen consisted of unstimulated CD4+ T cells sorted from spleen or lymph node cells, obtained before intestinal transplant. All receptors derive from a human donor who received an intestinal transplant. CDR3s include the opening cysteine and the closing phenylalanine or tryptophan. The order of the fields is D gene, clone size, V gene, CDR3 length, J gene, CDR3 protein, CDR3 DNA. The D gene is left open where the match is weak. The size of a clone is reported for some rows only, either as once, few or many, or as a class for expanded clones.

TRBD2	-	TRBV5-1	15	TRBJ2-7	CASTLLAGTFYEQYF	TGCGCCAGCACCTTGCTAGCGGGGACCTTCTACGAGCAGTACTTC
TRBD1	-	TRBV30	13	TRBJ1-5	CAWGTGGGQPQHF	TGTGCCTGGGGGACAGGGGGGGGTCAGCCCCAGCATTTT
-	-	TRBV9	13	TRBJ1-1	CASSVDRNTEAFF	TGTGCCAGCAGCGTAGACAGGAACACTGAAGCTTTCTTT
-	-	TRBV7-6	14	TRBJ2-7	CASSLADSSYEQYF	TGTGCCAGCAGCTTGGCAGACAGCTCCTACGAGCAGTACTTC
-	-	TRBV7-9	16	TRBJ1-3	CASSSETGLSGNTIYF	TGTGCCAGCAGCTCAGAAACAGGGCTATCTGGAAACACCATATATTTT
-	-	TRBV15	15	TRBJ2-1	CATSRDLAGYNEQFF	TGTGCCACCAGCAGAGATCTCGCGGGGTACAATGAGCAGTTCTTC
-	-	TRBV18	15	TRBJ2-1	CASSPPGGPTNEQFF	TGTGCCAGCTCACCACCGGGGGGGCCGACGAATGAGCAGTTCTTC
-	-	TRBV5-1	13	TRBJ2-7	CASSLGTSNEQYF	TGCGCCAGCAGCTTGGGGACATCCAACGAGCAGTACTTC
TRBD1	-	TRBV13	19	TRBJ1-4	CASSQGQGRGTTTNEKLFF	TGTGCCAGCAGCCAAGGACAGGGTAGGGGGACGACAACTAATGAAAAACTGTTTTTT
-	-	TRBV19	11	TRBJ1-5	CASSRGQPQHF	TGTGCCAGTAGTCGGGGGCAGCCCCAGCATTTT
-	once	TRBV6-1	15	TRBJ1-2	CASSERERGTYGYTF	TGTGCCAGCAGTGAAAGGGAACGGGGAACCTATGGCTACACCTTC
TRBD2	-	TRBV19	16	TRBJ2-2	CASSIVGTSFPGELFF	TGTGCCAGTAGTATCGTTGGGACTAGCTTCCCCGGGGAGCTGTTTTTT
-	-	TRBV2	14	TRBJ2-2	CASTSVTNTGELFF	TGTGCCAGCACTAGCGTTACGAACACCGGGGAGCTGTTTTTT
TRBD1	-	TRBV18	17	TRBJ2-7	CASSQGRGTGASYEQYF	TGTGCCAGCTCCCAGGGGCGGGGGACAGGGGCGTCCTACGAGCAGTACTTC
-	-	TRBV15	16	TRBJ2-7	CATSRDQGGPLYEQYF	TGTGCCACCAGCAGAGATCAGGGGGGTCCTCTCTACGAGCAGTACTTC
TRBD2	-	TRBV5-4	15	TRBJ2-3	CASSLGLAGADTQYF	TGTGCCAGCAGCTTGGGGCTAGCGGGAGCAGATACGCAGTATTTT
-	-	TRBV2	13	TRBJ2-1	CASSGQSRNEQFF	TGTGCCAGCAGTGGACAGTCTCGCAATGAGCAGTTCTTC
-	-	TRBV7-9	16	TRBJ1-2	CASSLRQAQVNYGYTF	TGTGCCAGCAGCTTAAGGCAGGCACAGGTGAACTATGGCTACACCTTC
TRBD2	-	TRBV5-1	14	TRBJ2-5	CASSLTSGQETQYF	TGCGCCAGCAGCTTAACTAGCGGACAAGAGACCCAGTACTTC
-	-	TRBV7-9	14	TRBJ1-4	CASSLARANEKLFF	TGTGCCAGCAGCTTGGCCAGGGCTAATGAAAAACTGTTTTTT
TRBD1	once	TRBV28	17	TRBJ1-6	CASSLPRTGGFPSPLHF	TGTGCCAGCAGTTTACCCAGGACAGGGGGCTTTCCTTCACCCCTCCACTTT
-	-	TRBV15	14	TRBJ2-7	CATSRDPGSYEQYF	TGTGCCACCAGCAGAGATCCAGGGTCCTACGAGCAGTACTTC
TRBD2	-	TRBV7-9	17	TRBJ2-2	CASSSIPGGKRPGELFF	TGTGCCAGCAGCTCAATTCCGGGGGGGAAGAGGCCCGGGGAGCTGTTTTTT